Sequencing of this TCR beta chain was carried out in a study of blood T cell repertoires in COVID-19. Assay: immunoSEQ multiplex PCR; the TCRdb copy retains only in-frame clones and omits some. The sample has approximately 99,000 clones; about four fifths are singletons. The CDR3 runs 15 residues. Per the germline V gene, CDR1 is SGHVS and CDR2 is FNYEAQ. The ends lost 4 bases at V and 4 bases at J; junction bases unmatched: 5. The sample comprised peripheral blood. The rearrangement links TRBV7-6 to TRBJ2-5; TRBD1 agrees at 11 bases. The receptor's source is a man in his 70s with active or convalescent COVID-19. DNA for the CDR3: TGTGCCAGCAGCTACCTGGGACAGGGGGGAGAGACCCAGTACTTC. Encoded protein: CASSYLGQGGETQYF. The full variable domain, its missing parts supplied by reference TRBV7-6 and TRBJ2-5, is GAGVSQSPRYKVTKRGQDVALRCDPISGHVSLYWYRQALGQGPEFLTYFNYEAQQDKSGLPNDRFSAERPEGSISTLTIQRTEQRDSAMYRCASSYLGQGGETQYFGPGTRLLVL.